These 30 T cell receptor beta chains came from one sample sequenced in a study of CXCR3-negative and CXCR3-positive naive CD8 T cells. Study observations and caveats: For CXCR3-positive naive cells, TRB CDR3s were more hydrophobic than those of CXCR3-negative naive cells.

Their antigens are not known. The TRB libraries of cDNA were built by UMI-labeled 5' RACE. TCRdb re-called the 5' RACE reads and shows each CDR3 protein once, DNA omitted. With roughly 110,000 distinct CDR3 sequences in the sample, the ten largest clones hold approximately 0.38%. The sample taken for sequencing was naive CXCR3+ CD8+ T cells from blood. Subset indicated: CD45RO-CCR7+CD27+CD95- naive CD8+ T cells expressing CXCR3 (TNR3+). The origin of the receptors is a human donor in good health. Some clones in this sample may be carry-over from other donors' samples.

V and J are TRBV7-9 and TRBJ1-1. Germline V gene sequence: CDR1 SEHNR, CDR2 FQNEAQ (reference sequence). This CDR3 has 14 amino acids. CDR3 protein: CASSLAGSNTEAFF.

The chain combines TRBV29-1 with TRBJ1-3. Per germline, CDR1 SQVTM and CDR2 ANQGSEA. The CDR3 has 12 amino acids. The CDR3 reads CSVPDPGNTIYF.

V is TRBV29-1 and J is TRBJ2-1. CDR3 length: 14 residues. Germline loops: CDR1 SQVTM, CDR2 ANQGSEA. CDR3 sequence: CSVELRSSYNEQFF.

This rearrangement joins TRBV7-9 to TRBJ2-1; the TCRdb D gene call, TRBD1, has no DNA to confirm it. This CDR3 has 15 residues. Germline CDR1 reads SEHNR; CDR2 reads FQNEAQ (reference sequence). The CDR3 loop is CASSALTQGDNEQFF.

The chain couples TRBV11-3 to TRBJ1-1. The CDR3 consists of 13 residues. The germline CDR1 and CDR2 sequences are SGHNT and YENEEA. CDR3 amino acids: CASSFGVSTEAFF.

The genes are TRBV6-4 and TRBJ2-1. Germline CDR1 reads MRHNA; CDR2 reads SNTAGT. CDR3 length: 13 residues. The CDR3 sequence: CASSEYPYNEQFF.

The chain joins TRBV7-2 to TRBJ2-7; TCRdb outputs TRBD2, but without DNA this stays unchecked. There are 17 residues in the CDR3. Germline values: CDR1 SGHTA, CDR2 FQGNSA. The CDR3 loop reads CASSSQHLLAGLYEQYF.

The chain links TRBV5-1 to TRBJ2-1; the D call from TCRdb, TRBD2, cannot be confirmed without DNA. Germline CDR1 and CDR2: SGHRS and YFSETQ. This CDR3 contains 15 residues. Here the CDR3 reads CASSIGTSTVDEQFF.

The chain is built from TRBV29-1 and TRBJ2-7; without DNA, the TCRdb call of TRBD1 cannot be checked. CDR1 is SQVTM and CDR2 is ANQGSEA in the germline V gene. The CDR3 has 13 residues. CDR3 residues: CSVQGVMSYEQYF.

The genes are TRBV14 and TRBJ2-1; TCRdb returns TRBD1, unconfirmable since there is no DNA. The CDR3 loop spans 17 amino acids. The germline V gene encodes CDR1 SGHDN and CDR2 FVKESK. The CDR3 reads CASSQDPRDRGNNEQFF.

The CDR3 sequence: CATSSRDGQETQYF. This chain joins TRBV15 and TRBJ2-5; the TCRdb D gene call, TRBD1, has no DNA to confirm it. This CDR3 comprises 14 residues. Germline lookup yields CDR1 LNHNV and CDR2 YYDKDF (reference sequence).

The CDR3 sequence: CASSLAEVQTGELFF. The rearrangement uses TRBV7-6 and TRBJ2-2. The CDR3 totals 15 residues. Germline CDR1 is SGHVS and CDR2 is FNYEAQ.

The chain has TRBV7-3 and TRBJ2-7; the TCRdb call, TRBD1, lacks DNA for checking. CDR1 SGHTA and CDR2 FQGTGA come from the germline V gene. This CDR3 contains 14 residues. This CDR3 is CASSLPRDSYEQYF.

The V gene is TRBV10-3, the J gene TRBJ2-5; TCRdb selects TRBD1, and the lack of DNA leaves this call unchecked. Germline V CDR1 and CDR2: ENHRY, SYGVKD. The CDR3 sequence is 13 residues long. CDR3 protein: CAISESFGGTQYF.

The chain employs TRBV28 and TRBJ1-1. CDR1 and CDR2 from the germline V gene are MDHEN and SYDVKM. The CDR3 has 14 amino acids. CDR3: CASSPPGFFAEAFF.

This chain links TRBV20-1 with TRBJ2-1; TCRdb indicates TRBD2, and absent DNA this call remains unverified. The CDR3 length is 17 residues. Germline V lookup: CDR1 DFQATT, CDR2 SNEGSKA (reference sequence). The CDR3 protein is CSARDPDGTSGSYEQFF.

The chain has TRBV7-8 and TRBJ2-1; there is no DNA to check the TCRdb D call of TRBD2. This CDR3 is built from 18 residues. CDR1 and CDR2 (germline): SGHVS, FQNEAQ. This CDR3 is CASSSTGLAGGNYNEQFF.

The chain combines TRBV28 with TRBJ2-7; TCRdb returns TRBD1, unconfirmable since there is no DNA. The germline V gene encodes CDR1 MDHEN and CDR2 SYDVKM. This CDR3 comprises 12 residues. CDR3 region: CASSFPEEFQYF.

V and J are TRBV29-1 and TRBJ2-2; without DNA, the TCRdb call of TRBD2 cannot be checked. The length of the CDR3 is 12 residues. Germline V gene lookup returns CDR1 SQVTM and CDR2 ANQGSEA. The chain's CDR3 is CSVVEGAGELFF.

The chain recombines TRBV19 with TRBJ2-7; TCRdb reports TRBD1, a call that lacks DNA to check it against. Germline CDR1 and CDR2: LNHDA and SQIVND (reference sequence). The CDR3 covers 13 residues. This CDR3 reads CASSGGHFYEQYF. Variable domain in full (rest from reference TRBV19 and TRBJ2-7): DGGITQSPKYLFRKEGQNVTLSCEQNLNHDAMYWYRQDPGQGLRLIYYSQIVNDFQKGDIAEGYSVSREKKESFPLTVTSAQKNPTAFYLCASSGGHFYEQYFGPGTRLTVT.

This rearrangement joins TRBV7-9 to TRBJ1-1; TCRdb's D call, TRBD1, is unchecked because there is no DNA. This CDR3 spans 16 amino acids. The germline V gene has CDR1 SEHNR and CDR2 FQNEAQ (reference sequence). CDR3: CASSPPTGEENTEAFF.

V gene TRBV13 combines with J gene TRBJ1-1; TCRdb's D call, TRBD1, is unchecked because there is no DNA. The CDR3 sequence is 14 residues long. In germline, CDR1 is PRHDT, CDR2 FYEKMQ (reference sequence). CDR3: CASSQQGPNTEAFF.

The chain couples TRBV4-3 to TRBJ2-7. The germline V gene has CDR1 LGHNA and CDR2 YSLEER. There are 13 residues in the CDR3. The CDR3 spells CASSQDPGPGQYF.

J is TRBJ2-3 and V is TRBV20-1; the D call of TRBD1 rests on TCRdb alone, since no DNA is present to check it. The CDR3 has 13 amino acids. Germline CDR1 DFQATT, CDR2 SNEGSKA (reference sequence). The CDR3 loop reads CSAYDPQGDTQYF.

V is TRBV4-3 and J is TRBJ1-5; with no DNA, the TCRdb D assignment of TRBD1 cannot be verified. The germline V gene encodes CDR1 LGHNA and CDR2 YSLEER. The CDR3 covers 13 residues. The CDR3 sequence: CASSQDRQGPQHF.

The chain couples TRBV7-9 to TRBJ2-5; TCRdb selects TRBD1, and the lack of DNA leaves this call unchecked. There are 15 residues in the CDR3. Germline loops: CDR1 SEHNR, CDR2 FQNEAQ (reference sequence). CDR3 loop: CASSFLDSTYQTQYF. Complete variable domain (other parts from reference TRBV7-9 and TRBJ2-5): DTGVSQNPRHKITKRGQNVTFRCDPISEHNRLYWYRQTLGQGPEFLTYFQNEAQLEKSRLLSDRFSAERPKGSFSTLEIQRTEQGDSAMYLCASSFLDSTYQTQYFGPGTRLLVL.

This CDR3 is CASSLGGAGEQYF. The chain uses TRBV12-3 or TRBV12-4 and TRBJ2-7; TCRdb lists TRBD1, though no DNA is available to test this call. The length of the CDR3 is 13 residues.

CDR3 protein: CASSGIENTDTQYF. The V and J genes are TRBV2 and TRBJ2-3. The CDR3 contains 14 residues. Germline V gene lookup returns CDR1 SNHLY and CDR2 FYNNEI.

This chain uses TRBV12-3 or TRBV12-4 with TRBJ2-7; absent DNA, TCRdb's TRBD1 call cannot be checked. This CDR3 spans 14 amino acids. CDR3 sequence: CASTPELRSYEQYF.

The chain links TRBV11-2 to TRBJ2-2; TCRdb designates TRBD2, a call that cannot be tested without DNA. The V gene's germline CDR1 is SGHAT and CDR2 FQNNGV. This CDR3 is built from 18 residues. CDR3 in amino acids: CASSLGIAGRRNTGELFF.